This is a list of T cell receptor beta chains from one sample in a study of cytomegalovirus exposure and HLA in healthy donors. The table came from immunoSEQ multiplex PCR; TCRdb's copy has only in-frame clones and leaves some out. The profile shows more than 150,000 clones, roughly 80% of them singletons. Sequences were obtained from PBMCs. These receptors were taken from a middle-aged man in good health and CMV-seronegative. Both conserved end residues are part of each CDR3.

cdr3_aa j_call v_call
CASGLVLWGLWYF TRBJ2-3 TRBV12-5
CASSEGPGTGNEKLFF TRBJ1-4 TRBV6-4
CASSLGASSAETQYF TRBJ2-5 TRBV7-3
CASSLGLAGAKVEQFF TRBJ2-1 TRBV7-9
CASSLVATGGAHYGYTF TRBJ1-2 TRBV13
CASSPVQGARVGANVLTF TRBJ2-6 TRBV7-9
CASSLPRGTTKETQYF TRBJ2-5 TRBV7-2
CASSSRPTGLGVNEQFF TRBJ2-1 TRBV7-2
CASSGTGSGNTIYF TRBJ1-3 TRBV6-5
CASTPPGRGPYEQYF TRBJ2-7 TRBV27
CASSLGGPGNTIYF TRBJ1-3 TRBV7-2
CASSYIPGQKYF TRBJ2-5 TRBV6-6
CASSLRLAGGTGELFF TRBJ2-2 TRBV5-1
CASTGPGQGYEQYF TRBJ2-7 TRBV28
CASSLAGVETQYF TRBJ2-5 TRBV19
CASSSTSYRELFF TRBJ2-2 TRBV7-3
CASSQGVDRGSYEQYF TRBJ2-7 TRBV14
CASSQDWASGSYEQYF TRBJ2-7 TRBV4-3
CASREFGHNYGYTF TRBJ1-2 TRBV6-5
CASSLDRRETQYF TRBJ2-5 TRBV7-2
CASSAQTGADTQYF TRBJ2-3 TRBV6-1
CASSMPAGWTNYGYTF TRBJ1-2 TRBV19
CASSWTSGGGNEQFF TRBJ2-1 TRBV5-1
CASSSRQGDETQYF TRBJ2-5 TRBV5-1
CASSPLIKTGTDGYTF TRBJ1-2 TRBV5-1
CASSRQGAPGYTF TRBJ1-2 TRBV6-5
CASSADSWYEIQETQYF TRBJ2-5 TRBV6-1
CASSARQGNSPLHF TRBJ1-6 TRBV9
CASSPRDNSPLHF TRBJ1-6 TRBV5-6